The T cell receptor (beta chain) described here comes from a study of T cells after yellow fever vaccination. Study conclusions and caveats: The study noted that FACS-sorted repertoires could contain abundant clonotypes contaminating from the bulk population.

This clonotype was observed at least ten times. What it recognizes is unknown. The CDR3 consists of 15 residues. Germline V CDR1 and CDR2: KGHSH, LQKENI. V lost 3 bases to trimming and J lost 2 bases; unmatched junction nucleotides: 5. 5'RACE template switching produced TCR cDNA carrying a universal primer site and UMIs. TCRdb re-derived calls from the 5' RACE reads in MiXCR, one entry per CDR3 protein. The repertoire consists of some 100,000 distinct CDR3 sequences, with roughly 7.2% occurring once and the leading ten covering around 2.6%. The V and J genes are TRBV18 and TRBJ2-3, with TRBD1 matching 7 bases. The material sequenced was CD4+ T cells sorted from PBMCs, taken about 49 days after the first yellow fever vaccination. This TCR came from a man between 18 and 35 years old who received the YFV17D yellow fever vaccine. CDR3 sequence reads: CASSPDRASTDTQYF. CDR3 bases: TGTGCCAGCTCACCCGACAGGGCTTCCACAGATACGCAGTATTTT.